The clone carrying this TCR beta chain has at least ten counts. Antigen: not known. This entry is derived from a study of human T cells and chemical hapten exposure. Whole-study context: An area of 2 cm by more than 1.5 cm on upper inner arm skin received 2% DPC for sensitization. The scalp of each patient received a weekly diphenylcyclopropenone dose for the full roughly 25-week study. Study conclusions and caveats: Compared to controls, expanded TCRs made significantly more large clusters of similar CDR3s.

TCRdb called the RACE reads again in MiXCR, with one record for every CDR3 protein. The data show 95,000 to 150,000 distinct CDR3 sequences, with 11% seen just once and roughly 2.3% held by the top ten. The time point was: patch test 3, about 24 weeks after DPC sensitization. Treatment given: therapeutic diphenylcyclopropenone sensitization with weekly scalp DPC. Material: whole blood, obtained in connection with sensitization to the hapten diphenylcyclopropenone (DPC). This TCR was recovered from a woman between 50 and 59 years old with alopecia areata. Some clones in this sample may be carry-over from other donors' samples.

The CDR3 DNA sequence: TGTGCCAGCAGTGACACCTCTGGAAACACCATATATTTT. As protein: CASSDTSGNTIYF. The rearrangement uses TRBV12-3 or TRBV12-4 and TRBJ1-3; D uncertain. The CDR3 length is 13 residues. Trimming removed 5 bases from V and 0 bases from J, with 5 bases in between.